This entry describes one TCR beta chain. The CDR3 spans 14 residues. Germline trimming cut 5 bases from V and 4 bases from J; bases unmatched to any gene: 7. CDR1 SGHTA and CDR2 FQGNSA come from the germline V gene. In the original workflow: Reference gene primer amplification gave nucleated cell count estimates. The method was immunoSEQ multiplex PCR; TCRdb's version includes in-frame clones alone and lacks a portion of them. V, J and clone size derive from that table, while D and trimming were established from the DNA sequence. Among some 35,000 clones listed, roughly 80% were seen once. This record belongs to a study of blood T cell repertoires in COVID-19. In the study overall: There were acute and convalescent COVID-19 samples, and they came from the United States, Italy and Spain. Sample material is recorded as cDNA or gDNA derived from T cells, B-cell-depleted T cells, or PBMCs.

V gene TRBV7-2 combines with J gene TRBJ1-2; 7 positions match TRBD1. The TCR was taken from a man older than 75 with acute or convalescent COVID-19. The sequenced sample consisted of peripheral blood. CDR3: CASSPQGFGYGYTF. In nucleotides, the CDR3 is TGTGCCAGCAGCCCACAGGGGTTTGGCTATGGCTACACCTTC.